Listed here is a single T cell receptor (beta chain). The sample is drawn from a study of T cells in Graves' hyperthyroidism and ophthalmopathy. Hyperthyroidism was newly diagnosed in patients aged 18 to 65 (duration under 2 months). Patients were excluded for uncontrolled infection, other autoimmune disease, pregnancy or lactation. It was RNA transcripts that yielded the amplified TCR beta CDR3 regions. TCR CDR3 underwent first-round RT-PCR with the HTBI primer set. Each CDR3 protein gets one entry after TCRdb re-called the multiplex PCR reads with MiXCR. The table shows approximately 560,000 distinct CDR3 sequences, with about 43% occurring only once. The V segment lost 5 bases and the J segment 14 bases; nucleotides outside the gene matches: 9. The CDR3 has 12 residues. Germline lookup yields CDR1 SEHNR and CDR2 FQNEAQ (reference sequence).

The rearrangement joins TRBV7-9 to TRBJ1-3; 7 bases map to TRBD1. The TCR sequence derives from a woman aged 18-30 years with Graves' hyperthyroidism. The material sequenced was peripheral blood or thyroid tissue (not recorded which). This CDR3 is CASSQDGGQLYF. CDR3 nucleotide sequence: TGTGCCAGCAGCCAAGACGGGGGACAGCTATATTTT.